The TCR beta chain described here comes from a study of T cell changes during pregnancy in multiple sclerosis. Trimming cost V 0 bases and J 4 bases, with 6 bases left between them. Germline CDR1 is SEHNR and CDR2 is FQNEAQ (reference sequence). This CDR3 region has 13 residues. Repertoires were generated with immunoSEQ multiplex PCR, while TCRdb's copy carries only in-frame clones and drops some. The sample shows fewer than 75,000 clones, approximately 90% of them seen only once. The rearrangement links TRBV7-9 to TRBJ2-5, with D perhaps TRBD2 (6 bases). Source: peripheral blood, taken in the second trimester of pregnancy. The TCR comes from a female donor with multiple sclerosis, enrolled in a pregnancy study. CDR3 nucleotide sequence: TGTGCCAGCAGCTTAGCCGGGGGAGAGACCCAGTACTTC. Protein: CASSLAGGETQYF.